The 21 T cell receptor beta chains presented below share a single source sample, sequenced in a study of cytomegalovirus exposure and HLA in healthy donors. The PCR used 60 Vbeta and 13 Jbeta primers. Here immunoSEQ multiplex PCR was the method, and the copy in TCRdb shows in-frame clones only, minus some. Among approximately 200,000 clones listed, roughly four fifths were seen once. The specimen sequenced was PBMCs. All receptors come from a boy aged 2 to 10 in good health and CMV-seronegative.

Note on this clone: Other nucleotide sequences from this sample produce the same CDR3. The genes are TRBV15 and TRBJ1-1, with a weak D call TRBD1 (5 bases). CDR1 and CDR2 from the germline V gene are LNHNV and YYDKDF (reference sequence). CDR3 length: 17 residues. V was pared by 0 bases and J by 1 base, with 15 bases between. DNA for the CDR3: TGTGCCACCAGCAGAGACCAAGCAAGGGGCCAGAACACTGAAGCTTTCTTT. Amino acid sequence: CATSRDQARGQNTEAFF.

The chain recombines TRBV28 with TRBJ1-2; D gene unclear. V was cut by 5 bases and J by 4 bases, with 8 bases left in between. The CDR3 runs 12 residues. CDR1 and CDR2 (germline): MDHEN, SYDVKM. For the CDR3, the DNA is TGTGCCAGCAGTGCACAATCCTATGGCTACACCTTC. It encodes CASSAQSYGYTF.

The chain carries TRBV29-1 and TRBJ1-1, with D possibly TRBD1 on 6 matching bases. The germline V gene has CDR1 SQVTM and CDR2 ANQGSEA. This CDR3 contains 13 residues. The V and J ends lost 7 bases and 2 bases respectively, with 14 bases between them. Here the CDR3 DNA reads TGCAGCGCGGGGCTGGACAGCAACACTGAAGCTTTCTTT. It codes for CSAGLDSNTEAFF.

The V gene is TRBV9, the J gene TRBJ2-3; TRBD2 aligns across 10 bases. CDR3 length: 15 residues. The junction had 3 bases not matched to a gene; V was cut back by 3 bases and J by 2 bases. Germline CDR1 is SGDLS and CDR2 is YYNGEE. DNA of the CDR3: TGTGCCAGCAGCGGCGGACTAGCGGCCACAGATACGCAGTATTTT. Protein: CASSGGLAATDTQYF.

The chain has TRBV11-2 and TRBJ2-3; 7 bases are a match to TRBD2. Per the germline V gene, CDR1 is SGHAT and CDR2 is FQNNGV. The CDR3 contains 17 residues. The V segment lost 6 bases and the J segment 5 bases; nucleotides outside the gene matches: 17. The CDR3 loop is CASRLLAAIPLGDTQYF. In DNA form, the CDR3 reads TGTGCCAGCAGACTTCTAGCGGCAATCCCCCTGGGAGATACGCAGTATTTT. Supplemented by reference TRBV11-2 and TRBJ2-3, the full variable domain reads EAGVAQSPRYKIIEKRQSVAFWCNPISGHATLYWYQQILGQGPKLLIQFQNNGVVDDSQLPKDRFSAERLKGVDSTLKIQPAKLEDSAVYLCASRLLAAIPLGDTQYFGPGTRLTVL.

The gene calls are TRBV6-1 and TRBJ2-4; D is possibly TRBD2 (7 bases). This CDR3 is built from 15 residues. V shed 7 bases and J shed 8 bases, with 21 bases lying between them. Germline V lookup: CDR1 MNHNS, CDR2 SASEGT. CDR3 amino acids: CASTPGGQGADIQYF. CDR3 coding DNA: TGTGCCAGCACCCCCGGGGGGCAGGGCGCAGACATTCAGTACTTC.

This clone was counted only a few times. The chain uses TRBV6-1 and TRBJ1-2, with 7 positions matching TRBD1. V lost 8 bases to trimming and J lost 8 bases; unmatched junction nucleotides: 8. CDR1 is MNHNS and CDR2 is SASEGT in the germline V gene. This CDR3 region has 12 residues. CDR3 amino acids: CASDRALEGYTF. CDR3 bases: TGTGCCAGCGACAGGGCTTTGGAGGGCTACACCTTC.

V is TRBV5-6 and J is TRBJ2-6; 9 bases line up with TRBD1. This CDR3 is 19 amino acids long. Germline V gene lookup returns CDR1 SGHDT and CDR2 YYEEEE. V was clipped by 0 bases and J by 3 bases; unmatched bases: 10. The CDR3 loop reads CASSLVSWDRDNGANVLTF. For the CDR3, the DNA is TGTGCCAGCAGCTTGGTCTCCTGGGACAGGGATAATGGGGCCAACGTCCTGACTTTC.

In its sample, this clone was seen once. This chain joins TRBV6-5 and TRBJ1-4, with D perhaps TRBD1 (6 bases). The V end was cut by 8 bases, the J end by 6 bases, with 19 bases between. The germline V gene has CDR1 MNHEY and CDR2 SVGAGI. The length of the CDR3 is 15 residues. CDR3 protein: CASPPETGGDEKLFF. Here the CDR3 DNA reads TGTGCCAGCCCCCCCGAGACAGGAGGAGATGAAAAACTGTTTTTT.

The chain combines TRBV25-1 with TRBJ2-7, with TRBD1 matching over 10 bases. Per the germline V gene, CDR1 is MGHDK and CDR2 is SYGVNS. The CDR3 covers 14 residues. Trimming at V came to 1 base and at J to 6 bases, leaving 3 bases not matched to a gene. CDR3 coding DNA: TGTGCCAGCAGTGAATTCAGGACAGGGGGCGAGCAGTACTTC. Amino acid sequence: CASSEFRTGGEQYF.

The gene calls are TRBV6-6 and TRBJ2-5; 8 bases fit TRBD1. CDR1 is MNHNY and CDR2 is SVGAGI in the germline V gene (reference sequence). The CDR3 spans 13 residues. V shed 3 bases and J 4 bases; nucleotides not matched to a gene: 1. CDR3 in amino acids: CASSYQGAETQYF. DNA for the CDR3: TGTGCCAGCAGTTATCAGGGGGCAGAGACCCAGTACTTC.

V usage is TRBV5-1 and J usage is TRBJ2-5, with 7 bases fitting TRBD2. V gave up 3 bases and J gave up 3 bases; unmatched junction bases: 11. The germline CDR1 and CDR2 sequences are SGHRS and YFSETQ. This CDR3 comprises 16 residues. The CDR3 DNA reads TGCGCCAGCAGCTCCTCCCCGGCTAGCGGAAAAGAGACCCAGTACTTC. This encodes CASSSSPASGKETQYF.

The V and J genes are TRBV5-4 and TRBJ1-3; D possibly corresponds to TRBD1 (5 bases). CDR3 length: 14 residues. V gave up 0 bases and J gave up 4 bases, with 8 bases separating them. Germline lookup yields CDR1 SGHNT and CDR2 YYREEE (reference sequence). The CDR3 protein is CASSLAGPGNTIYF. In nucleotides, the CDR3 is TGTGCCAGCAGCTTGGCAGGGCCCGGAAACACCATATATTTT.

This clone has more than one count but fewer than ten. The rearrangement joins TRBV19 to TRBJ2-5; tentative D call: TRBD1 (6 bases). This CDR3 has 13 residues. Deletions cut 11 bases from V and 5 bases from J, with 18 bases between. Germline V gives CDR1 LNHDA, CDR2 SQIVND (reference sequence). The CDR3 region has the DNA TGTGCCGAGTCTCCAACAGGGTTGGAGACCCAGTACTTC. The encoded protein is CAESPTGLETQYF.

The chain carries TRBV15 and TRBJ2-3; TRBD2 matches at 12 bases. CDR1 is LNHNV and CDR2 is YYDKDF in the germline V gene (reference sequence). CDR3 length: 18 amino acids. Trimming cost V 2 bases and J 0 bases; bases outside gene matches: 6. As DNA, the CDR3 is TGTGCCACCAGCAGATCTAGGACTAGCGGGATTAGCACAGATACGCAGTATTTT. It encodes CATSRSRTSGISTDTQYF.

The chain uses TRBV5-1 and TRBJ2-1; 16 bases are shared with TRBD2. The CDR3 contains 17 residues. Trimming cost V 3 bases and J 3 bases; bases outside gene matches: 3. Germline V gene lookup returns CDR1 SGHRS and CDR2 YFSETQ. The CDR3 nucleotides read TGCGCCAGCAGCTGGGGACTAGCGGGGGGGGACTACAATGAGCAGTTCTTC. Its protein product is CASSWGLAGGDYNEQFF.

This chain connects TRBV19 to TRBJ2-1, with a possible D match to TRBD2 (6 bases). Germline V gene sequence: CDR1 LNHDA, CDR2 SQIVND (reference sequence). The V end lost 1 base, the J end lost 10 bases, and 11 bases lay between the germline ends. The CDR3 totals 13 residues. The CDR3 spells CASSIALAGEQFF. The CDR3 coding sequence is TGTGCCAGTAGTATAGCTCTCGCGGGGGAGCAGTTCTTC.

V usage is TRBV4-1 and J usage is TRBJ1-1; D is unresolved. CDR1 MGHRA and CDR2 YSYEKL come from the germline V gene. V lost 4 bases to trimming and J lost 6 bases, with 15 bases between them. This CDR3 has 14 amino acids. The CDR3 region is CASSRGLPRAEAFF. The DNA of the CDR3 is TGCGCCAGCAGCCGGGGTCTTCCGAGGGCTGAAGCTTTCTTT.

CDR3 amino acids: CASSASGGPSYEQYF. The CDR3 bases are TGTGCCAGTAGTGCCTCGGGGGGGCCATCCTACGAGCAGTACTTC. The rearrangement links TRBV19 to TRBJ2-7, with 8 nucleotides matching TRBD2. V was clipped by 5 bases and J by 1 base; unmatched bases: 7. The CDR3 is 15 amino acids. Per germline, CDR1 LNHDA and CDR2 SQIVND (reference sequence).

The chain carries TRBV19 and TRBJ2-5; D is uncertain. With 1 base removed from V and 7 bases from J, the gap between germline ends came to 4 bases. Germline CDR1 and CDR2: LNHDA and SQIVND (reference sequence). There are 11 residues in the CDR3. The CDR3 nucleotides read TGTGCCAGTAGTATAGGGAGGACCCAGTACTTC. This codes for CASSIGRTQYF.

The CDR3 protein is CASSPIRDTNGYTF. CDR3 DNA: TGTGCCAGCAGCCCCATACGGGATACAAATGGCTACACCTTC. This rearrangement joins TRBV2 to TRBJ1-2; no definite D call. Trimming took 6 bases from V and 6 from J, leaving 17 bases between them. The length of the CDR3 is 14 residues. Germline V gene lookup returns CDR1 SNHLY and CDR2 FYNNEI.